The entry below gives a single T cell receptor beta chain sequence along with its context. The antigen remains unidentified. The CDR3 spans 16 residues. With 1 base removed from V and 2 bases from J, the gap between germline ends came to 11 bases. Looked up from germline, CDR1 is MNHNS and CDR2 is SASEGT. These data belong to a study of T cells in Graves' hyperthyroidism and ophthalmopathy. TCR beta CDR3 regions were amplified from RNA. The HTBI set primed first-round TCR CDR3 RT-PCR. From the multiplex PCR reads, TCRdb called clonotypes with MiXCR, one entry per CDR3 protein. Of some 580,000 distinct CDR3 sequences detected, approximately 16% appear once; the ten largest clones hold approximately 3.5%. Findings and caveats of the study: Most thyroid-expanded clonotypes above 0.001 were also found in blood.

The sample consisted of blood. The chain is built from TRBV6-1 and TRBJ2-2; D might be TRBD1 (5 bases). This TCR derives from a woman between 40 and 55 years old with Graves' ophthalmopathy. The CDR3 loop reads CASSEGRALNTGELFF. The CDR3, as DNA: TGTGCCAGCAGTGAAGGCAGGGCCCTAAACACCGGGGAGCTGTTTTTT.